This T cell receptor beta chain was sequenced during a study of Graves' ophthalmopathy and Graves' hyperthyroidism. This clonotype was detected many times. Antigen unknown. Study findings and constraints: Most expanded clonotypes in thyroid above 0.001 frequency also showed up in blood.

Amplification from RNA transcripts yielded the TCR beta CDR3 regions. Scientists carried out first-round RT-PCR using HTBI primers and then a second-round multiplex PCR. TCRdb itself ran the multiplex PCR reads through MiXCR, one entry per CDR3 protein. There are 340,000 or so distinct CDR3 sequences in the sample; about a sixth occur only once, and around an eighth lies in the top ten. This CDR3 contains 16 residues. Germline V gene sequence: CDR1 MNHEY, CDR2 SMNVEV (reference sequence). Deletions cut 5 bases from V and 3 bases from J, with 17 bases between. The sequencing input was peripheral blood. This TCR derives from an adult man with Graves' ophthalmopathy. This chain joins TRBV27 and TRBJ1-5, with a weak D call TRBD1 (6 bases). The CDR3 nucleotides are TGTGCCAGCAGTGCCCGCCCAGGGGTTACCAATCAGCCCCAGCATTTT. This gives the protein CASSARPGVTNQPQHF.